Detailed here is one T cell receptor beta chain. Its target antigen remains unknown. Base qualities are not provided; no much larger clone lies one nucleotide away. The data were obtained in a study of T cell responses to AZD1222 COVID-19 vaccine (dated by TCRdb to the early 2020s). Broadly, across the study: TCR sequencing covered fewer than 250 trial participants: about 210 given two doses of AZD1222 and 26 given two doses of MenACWY control vaccine. Trial participants were enrolled into age subgroups of 18-55, 56-69 and 70-plus years, which contained around 150, 29 and 61 TCR-sequenced participants, respectively.

The CDR3 regions of human TCRbeta chains were analyzed by immunosequencing. The paper's processing steps were these. TCRs in the repertoires were compared against a reference library of SARS-CoV-2-specific TCRs that had been generated with the MIRA antigen-specificity platform. Breadth was defined as the fraction of unique TCRs that were SARS-CoV-2-associated, and depth was defined as the fraction of total T cells that were SARS-CoV-2-associated. Using the MIRA data, each spike-specific TCR was mapped to the spike region that the TCR reacts to and placed in a CD4 or CD8 class. Log10-transformed breadth and depth values were compared by one-way ANOVA with Sidak's multiple comparisons tests. TCRdb mirrors the immuneACCESS table, restricted to in-frame sequences. Some clones are absent from its copies; in checked studies, under half trace to an unresolved V gene, and the reason for the others is unknown. The V and J calls and clone size come from that table; D and trimming were worked out from the DNA. This sample holds hundreds of thousands of clones; almost 95% were observed only once. The leading ten clones occupy 0.5% to 0.7% of the sample.

General conclusions and limits of the study: Nearly half of unique spike-specific TCRs reportedly recognized epitopes outside regions mutated in the B.1.351 and B.1.1.7 variants. In the small 56-69-year group, the increase in depth fell short of significance, most likely because of low power. Only five to seven AZD1222 recipients were SARS-CoV-2 seropositive at baseline, limiting conclusions about previously exposed vaccinees. Participants were mostly white British and included more females than males, and it was suggested by the authors that clonal diversity may have been underestimated. A significant rise in spike-specific TCR breadth and depth was observed after two AZD1222 doses relative to day 0 and relative to MenACWY recipients. CD4 TCRs associated with the vaccine covered the entire spike protein, and the dominant responses were in regions 160-218 and 743-854. No day 14 peak-response samples were available, so repertoires were characterized only after the peak T cell response.

The germline V and J ends show losses of 4 bases and 1 base respectively, and no gene match explains 5 bases of the junction. The germline V gene supplies CDR1 SGHRS and CDR2 YFSETQ. From its cysteine to its phenylalanine, the CDR3 spans 14 amino acids. The kept DNA is CDR3 alone, 42 bases in frame from the first base. What the time point label conveys for this sample: about 28 days (+/-7) after the second vaccine dose. AZD1222 recipients given second doses at about 4 weeks or at about 12 weeks were pooled, since spike-specific TCR depth and breadth were not found to differ between the two schedules. Vaccinee samples were obtained from the UK trials COV001 and COV002, which included a single-blind randomized controlled phase 2/3 trial of AZD1222 (ChAdOx1 nCoV-19) in healthy adults. For TCRbeta chain sequencing, PBMC samples were collected from trial participants at day 0 and at day 28 after the second dose.

Sequenced here: peripheral blood, sampled 28 days after the second AZD1222 dose. The sequence was obtained from an adult who received the AZD1222 COVID-19 vaccine. The chain couples TRBV5-1 to TRBJ2-7; a stretch of 7 junction bases matches TRBD1. In nucleotide form, the sequence is TGCGCCAGCAGCCTCCGGGACAGTTCCTACGAGCAGTACTTC. This gives the protein CASSLRDSSYEQYF.